The sequence of this T cell receptor (beta chain) was determined in a study of cytomegalovirus exposure and HLA in healthy donors. Study-wide results and caveats: When analyzed later, the rates of TCR association showed variation by HLA locus, with DRB1 the most and HLA-C the fewest. A later analysis found most CMV-associated TCR beta chains apparently HLA-restricted. Donors were assumed by presence/absence analyses to have roughly uniform sequencing depth.

PCR amplification relied on 60 Vbeta primers (plus 13 Jbeta primers). The data were produced by immunoSEQ multiplex PCR, yet TCRdb's version contains in-frame clones alone and is incomplete. The table shows about 170,000 clones, with roughly 82% occurring only once. The junction had 10 bases not matched to a gene; V was cut back by 7 bases and J by 0 bases. The germline V gene has CDR1 MNHEY and CDR2 SMNVEV (reference sequence). The CDR3 is 17 residues long. Comments on this clone: The target antigen is unknown.

This sequence joins TRBV27 and TRBJ2-2, with 8 nucleotides matching TRBD1. Sequenced material: PBMCs. The sequence came from a girl between 5 and 17 years old in good health and CMV-seropositive. This CDR3 is CASKDRAYTTNTGELFF. In DNA form, the CDR3 reads TGTGCCAGCAAGGACAGGGCGTATACCACGAACACCGGGGAGCTGTTTTTT.